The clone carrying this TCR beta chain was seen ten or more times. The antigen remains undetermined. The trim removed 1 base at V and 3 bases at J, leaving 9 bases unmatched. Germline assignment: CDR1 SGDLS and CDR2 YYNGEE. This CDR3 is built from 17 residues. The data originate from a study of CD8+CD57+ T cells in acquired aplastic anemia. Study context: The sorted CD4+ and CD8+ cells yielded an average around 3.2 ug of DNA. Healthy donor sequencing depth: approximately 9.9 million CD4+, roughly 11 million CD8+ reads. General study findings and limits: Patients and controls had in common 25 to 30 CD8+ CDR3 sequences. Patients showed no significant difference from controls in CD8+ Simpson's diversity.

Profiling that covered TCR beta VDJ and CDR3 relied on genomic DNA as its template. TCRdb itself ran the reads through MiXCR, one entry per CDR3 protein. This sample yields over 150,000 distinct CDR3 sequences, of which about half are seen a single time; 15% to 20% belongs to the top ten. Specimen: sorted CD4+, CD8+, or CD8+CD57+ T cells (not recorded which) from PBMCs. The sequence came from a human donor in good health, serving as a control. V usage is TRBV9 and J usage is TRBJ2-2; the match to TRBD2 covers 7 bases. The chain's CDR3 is CASSVTLAPWDTGELFF. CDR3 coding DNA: TGTGCCAGCAGCGTAACACTAGCGCCCTGGGACACCGGGGAGCTGTTTTTT.